This T cell receptor (beta chain) was sequenced in a study of T cell responses to AZD1222 COVID-19 vaccine. General study findings and limits: Unmutated variant regions are reportedly targeted by nearly half of spike-specific TCRs. It should be noted that donors were predominantly white British and more often female, and clonal diversity was possibly underestimated. Only a handful of AZD1222 recipients, roughly six in all, had baseline seropositivity. Repertoire collection took place solely once the T cell response had peaked.

After removal of 1 base from V and 0 bases from J, the junction contained 10 bases not matched to a gene. Germline V gives CDR1 SGDLS, CDR2 YYNGEE. This CDR3 has 19 residues. Assay: immunoSEQ multiplex PCR; the TCRdb copy retains only in-frame clones and omits some. The table has approximately 200,000 clones, approximately 94% seen once. Notes on this clone: The antigen remains unidentified.

The chain links TRBV9 to TRBJ2-1, with 10 bases that match TRBD2. Sequences were derived from peripheral blood, sampled 28 days after the second dose of the MenACWY control vaccine. This sequence was found in an adult who received the MenACWY meningococcal vaccine as a control. The CDR3 sequence: CASSVHLAGDASSYNEQFF. CDR3 in DNA: TGTGCCAGCAGCGTACATCTAGCGGGGGACGCCTCCTCCTACAATGAGCAGTTCTTC.